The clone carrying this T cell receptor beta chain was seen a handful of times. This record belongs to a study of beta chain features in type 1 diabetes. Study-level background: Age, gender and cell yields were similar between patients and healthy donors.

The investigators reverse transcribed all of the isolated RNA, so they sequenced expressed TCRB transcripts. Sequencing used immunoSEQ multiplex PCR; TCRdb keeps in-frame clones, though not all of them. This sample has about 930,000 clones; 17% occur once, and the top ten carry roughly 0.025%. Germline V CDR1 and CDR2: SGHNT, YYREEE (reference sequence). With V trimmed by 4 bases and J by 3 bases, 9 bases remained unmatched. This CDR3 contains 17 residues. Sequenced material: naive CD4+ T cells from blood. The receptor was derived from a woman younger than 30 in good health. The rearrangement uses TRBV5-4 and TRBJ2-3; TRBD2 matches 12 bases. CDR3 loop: CASSPAPSGRGTDTQYF. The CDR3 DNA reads TGTGCCAGCAGCCCCGCCCCTAGCGGGAGGGGAACAGATACGCAGTATTTT.